This is a list of T cell receptor beta chains from one sample in a study of cytomegalovirus exposure and HLA in healthy donors. The assay was immunoSEQ multiplex PCR, and TCRdb's table has in-frame clones only and misses some. The listing records some 60,000 clones. The sample consisted of PBMCs. The receptors were gathered from a male donor in good health and CMV-seronegative. The CDR3 runs from the conserved cysteine through the conserved F or W. D genes are given only for firm matches.

cdr3_length | j_call | d_call | v_call | cdr3_aa | cdr3_nt
14 | TRBJ1-1 | TRBD1 | TRBV6-1 | CASNIAGGVTEAFF | TGTGCCAGCAATATAGCAGGGGGAGTGACTGAAGCTTTCTTT
13 | TRBJ2-7 | TRBD2 | TRBV5-3 | CARSGPARGEQSF | TGTGCCAGAAGCGGACCGGCCCGGGGGGAGCAGTCCTTC
19 | TRBJ1-6 | - | TRBV7-2 | CASSRQITSGNRNNSPLHF | TGTGCCAGCAGCCGTCAAATAACCTCAGGCAACAGGAATAATTCACCCCTCCACTTT
13 | TRBJ1-1 | - | TRBV30 | CAWAAGDDTEAFF | TGTGCCTGGGCCGCAGGGGATGATACTGAAGCTTTCTTT
14 | TRBJ2-7 | - | TRBV5-8 | CASSLVGGRNEQYF | TGTGCCAGCAGCTTGGTAGGAGGGCGAAACGAGCAGTACTTC
15 | TRBJ2-7 | - | TRBV7-9 | CASSLDRGASYEQYF | TGTGCCAGCAGCTTAGATCGGGGGGCGTCCTACGAGCAGTACTTC
15 | TRBJ1-2 | - | TRBV5-5 | CASSLAEGSNYGYTF | TGTGCCAGCAGCTTGGCGGAGGGCTCCAACTATGGCTACACCTTC
16 | TRBJ1-1 | TRBD1 | TRBV7-9 | CASSLTGGSMNTEAFF | TGTGCCAGCAGTCTTACAGGGGGCAGTATGAACACTGAAGCTTTCTTT
15 | TRBJ1-1 | - | TRBV28 | CASAPGGTENTEAFF | TGTGCCAGCGCTCCCGGGGGTACCGAGAACACTGAAGCTTTCTTT
17 | TRBJ2-2 | - | TRBV5-1 | CASSLLAGRANTGELFF | TGCGCCAGCAGCTTGTTAGCCGGAAGAGCGAACACCGGGGAGCTGTTTTTT
19 | TRBJ2-3 | TRBD1 | TRBV15 | CATSRDRQGLGGEVNTQYF | TGTGCCACCAGCAGAGATAGACAGGGGCTCGGCGGAGAGGTAAATACGCAGTATTTT
16 | TRBJ2-3 | TRBD1 | TRBV5-3 | CARSGPRDSFTDTQYF | TGTGCCAGGAGCGGACCACGGGACAGCTTCACAGATACGCAGTATTTT
16 | TRBJ2-7 | - | TRBV28 | CASSRPGQTSAYEQYF | TGTGCCAGCAGCCGCCCAGGACAGACGAGCGCCTACGAGCAGTACTTC
15 | TRBJ2-1 | - | TRBV7-9 | CASSPPGQPDNEQFF | TGTGCCAGCAGCCCTCCGGGACAACCTGACAATGAGCAGTTCTTC
13 | TRBJ1-1 | - | TRBV5-1 | CASSLVDRREAFF | TGCGCCAGCAGCTTGGTCGACAGGAGGGAAGCTTTCTTT
18 | TRBJ2-7 | TRBD2 | TRBV10-3 | CAISAVGLAGVGDDEQYF | TGTGCCATCAGTGCCGTGGGACTAGCGGGAGTAGGGGACGACGAGCAGTACTTC
16 | TRBJ2-1 | TRBD2 | TRBV19 | CASSFGLAGGVDEQFF | TGTGCCAGTAGTTTCGGACTAGCGGGGGGGGTGGATGAGCAGTTCTTC
14 | TRBJ2-2 | TRBD1 | TRBV6-5 | CASSFDRDGGELFF | TGTGCCAGCAGTTTTGACAGGGATGGCGGGGAGCTGTTTTTT
18 | TRBJ2-6 | - | TRBV7-6 | CASSLVAGGNSGANVLTF | TGTGCCAGCAGCTTAGTGGCGGGTGGAAACTCTGGGGCCAACGTCCTGACTTTC
15 | TRBJ1-6 | TRBD1 | TRBV30 | CAWSRGGADNSPLHF | TGTGCCTGGAGTCGAGGGGGCGCAGATAATTCACCCCTCCACTTT
17 | TRBJ1-1 | TRBD1 | TRBV19 | CASTIGKYGTVNTEAFF | TGTGCCAGTACCATAGGGAAGTACGGGACAGTGAACACTGAAGCTTTCTTT
14 | TRBJ2-7 | - | TRBV4-3 | CASSQEGRVNEQYF | TGCGCCAGCAGCCAAGAGGGCAGGGTGAACGAGCAGTACTTC
14 | TRBJ2-3 | - | TRBV29-1 | CSGRSPGGTDTQYF | TGCAGCGGCCGGTCCCCCGGGGGCACAGATACGCAGTATTTT
16 | TRBJ2-3 | TRBD2 | TRBV29-1 | CSVETRGSGRADTQYF | TGCAGCGTTGAAACCCGGGGTAGCGGGAGGGCAGATACGCAGTATTTT
17 | TRBJ2-2 | TRBD1 | TRBV4-3 | CASSQPPEGQGVGELFF | TGCGCCAGCAGCCAGCCCCCAGAAGGACAGGGGGTAGGGGAGCTGTTTTTT
15 | TRBJ2-6 | - | TRBV11-1 | CASSFSVSGANVLTF | TGTGCCAGCAGCTTTTCAGTCTCTGGGGCCAACGTCCTGACTTTC
15 | TRBJ2-7 | TRBD1 | TRBV7-2 | CASSPRDRVTYEQYF | TGTGCCAGCAGTCCCCGGGACAGGGTAACCTACGAGCAGTACTTC
17 | TRBJ2-3 | - | TRBV11-2 | CASSLGTGQLSTDTQYF | TGTGCCAGCAGCTTAGGCACAGGACAACTAAGCACAGATACGCAGTATTTT
14 | TRBJ2-5 | TRBD2 | TRBV5-1 | CASSLSGGDETQYF | TGCGCCAGCAGCTTGTCGGGGGGGGACGAGACCCAGTACTTC
16 | TRBJ2-5 | - | TRBV6-6 | CASSYSRIQHQETQYF | TGTGCCAGCAGTTACTCGCGGATACAACACCAAGAGACCCAGTACTTC
13 | TRBJ1-1 | - | TRBV29-1 | CSVDRGQNTEAFF | TGCAGCGTTGATAGAGGGCAGAACACTGAAGCTTTCTTT
14 | TRBJ2-7 | TRBD2 | TRBV5-1 | CASSLTSGSYEQYF | TGCGCCAGCAGCTTGACTAGCGGAAGCTACGAGCAGTACTTC
18 | TRBJ1-4 | TRBD1 | TRBV7-9 | CASSLVRDRGIRREKLFF | TGTGCCAGCAGCTTAGTGCGGGACAGGGGGATTAGAAGAGAAAAACTGTTTTTT
13 | TRBJ1-2 | - | TRBV5-1 | CASSPGGNYGYTF | TGCGCCAGCAGTCCGGGAGGGAACTATGGCTACACCTTC
14 | TRBJ1-5 | - | TRBV30 | CAWSVLERSQPQHF | TGTGCCTGGAGTGTACTGGAGCGCAGTCAGCCCCAGCATTTT
14 | TRBJ1-5 | - | TRBV30 | CAWSVQAVGQPQHF | TGTGCCTGGAGTGTACAGGCAGTTGGACAGCCCCAGCATTTT
14 | TRBJ2-7 | TRBD1 | TRBV7-2 | CASSRTGGGYEQYF | TGTGCCAGCAGCCGGACAGGGGGCGGATACGAGCAGTACTTC
13 | TRBJ1-1 | TRBD1 | TRBV7-6 | CASSRTGSTEAFF | TGTGCCAGCAGTCGGACAGGGAGCACTGAAGCTTTCTTT
14 | TRBJ2-7 | - | TRBV30 | CAARRQRPAYEQYF | TGTGCCGCACGAAGACAGAGACCTGCCTACGAGCAGTACTTC
15 | TRBJ1-6 | TRBD1 | TRBV7-9 | CASSSGQGFNSPLHF | TGTGCCAGCAGCTCGGGACAGGGATTTAATTCACCCCTCCACTTT
16 | TRBJ2-7 | TRBD1 | TRBV4-1 | CASSQVGTGGAYEQYF | TGCGCCAGCAGCCAAGTCGGGACAGGGGGCGCCTACGAGCAGTACTTC
14 | TRBJ1-5 | - | TRBV7-9 | CASSLGSRNQPQHF | TGTGCCAGCAGCTTAGGTAGCAGAAATCAGCCCCAGCATTTT
16 | TRBJ2-7 | TRBD1 | TRBV7-2 | CASTSRQGFSRYEQYF | TGTGCCAGCACCTCCCGACAGGGGTTCTCCCGCTACGAGCAGTACTTC
15 | TRBJ1-6 | - | TRBV9 | CVSSVEGQYNSPLHF | TGTGTCAGCAGCGTAGAAGGACAGTATAATTCACCCCTCCACTTT
13 | TRBJ2-7 | - | TRBV6-5 | CASSRTSGYEQYF | TGTGCCAGCAGCCGCACCTCAGGGTACGAGCAGTACTTC
18 | TRBJ2-3 | TRBD1 | TRBV28 | CASSGEGAPAVSTDTQYF | TGTGCCAGCAGCGGCGAGGGGGCGCCTGCGGTTTCCACAGATACGCAGTATTTT
14 | TRBJ1-2 | TRBD1 | TRBV5-1 | CASTRTGPGYGYTF | TGCGCCAGCACTAGGACAGGGCCAGGCTATGGCTACACCTTC
16 | TRBJ2-1 | - | TRBV5-1 | CASSFNGAGSYNEQFF | TGCGCCAGCAGCTTTAATGGGGCAGGCTCCTACAATGAGCAGTTCTTC
13 | TRBJ1-2 | - | TRBV28 | CDSSPPANYGYTF | TGTGACAGCAGTCCGCCAGCTAACTATGGCTACACCTTC
15 | TRBJ1-4 | TRBD1 | TRBV5-6 | CASSKTGGTNEKLFF | TGTGCCAGCAGCAAAACAGGGGGCACTAATGAAAAACTGTTTTTT
16 | TRBJ2-2 | TRBD2 | TRBV28 | CASSLSASGYGGELFF | TGTGCCAGCAGTTTATCGGCTAGCGGGTATGGCGGGGAGCTGTTTTTT
12 | TRBJ2-2 | - | TRBV7-3 | CASSRGTGELFF | TGTGCCAGCAGCAGAGGTACCGGGGAGCTGTTTTTT
14 | TRBJ2-7 | - | TRBV4-3 | CASSQVGGNRVQYF | TGCGCCAGCAGCCAGGTCGGGGGGAACAGGGTCCAGTACTTC
15 | TRBJ1-2 | - | TRBV7-2 | CASSGSAVRGYGYTF | TGTGCCAGCAGCGGATCAGCCGTCAGAGGGTATGGCTACACCTTC
14 | TRBJ1-1 | TRBD1 | TRBV5-1 | CASRRTGSNTEAFF | TGCGCCAGCCGGAGGACAGGGTCGAACACTGAAGCTTTCTTT